This TCR beta chain was observed in a study of blood T cell repertoires in COVID-19. Study in general: Samples came from the United States, Italy and Spain, spanning acute and convalescent COVID-19. T cells, B-cell-depleted T cells, or PBMCs provided the cDNA or gDNA that served as material.

Donors of Cohort 3 who recovered were those that had two negative PCRs, clearance, or symptom resolution. In the original processing: Amplified reference gene primers provided the basis for estimating nucleated cell counts. The table came from immunoSEQ multiplex PCR; TCRdb's copy has only in-frame clones and leaves some out. That table furnishes V, J and clone size, whereas the DNA furnished D and trimming. The sample has some 310,000 clones, over 85% seen once. The CDR3 covers 15 residues. Trimming took off 6 bases at V and 0 bases at J, with 14 bases between the two ends. CDR1 MNHEY and CDR2 SVGAGI come from the germline V gene.

The sample was PBMCs or T cells enriched from blood (not recorded which). The source of this sequence is a woman under 40 who had recovered from COVID-19. The rearrangement links TRBV6-5 to TRBJ1-1; D may be TRBD1 (5 bases). The CDR3 spells CASSPWEGLNTEAFF. The CDR3 DNA follows: TGTGCCAGCAGCCCCTGGGAGGGGCTGAACACTGAAGCTTTCTTT.